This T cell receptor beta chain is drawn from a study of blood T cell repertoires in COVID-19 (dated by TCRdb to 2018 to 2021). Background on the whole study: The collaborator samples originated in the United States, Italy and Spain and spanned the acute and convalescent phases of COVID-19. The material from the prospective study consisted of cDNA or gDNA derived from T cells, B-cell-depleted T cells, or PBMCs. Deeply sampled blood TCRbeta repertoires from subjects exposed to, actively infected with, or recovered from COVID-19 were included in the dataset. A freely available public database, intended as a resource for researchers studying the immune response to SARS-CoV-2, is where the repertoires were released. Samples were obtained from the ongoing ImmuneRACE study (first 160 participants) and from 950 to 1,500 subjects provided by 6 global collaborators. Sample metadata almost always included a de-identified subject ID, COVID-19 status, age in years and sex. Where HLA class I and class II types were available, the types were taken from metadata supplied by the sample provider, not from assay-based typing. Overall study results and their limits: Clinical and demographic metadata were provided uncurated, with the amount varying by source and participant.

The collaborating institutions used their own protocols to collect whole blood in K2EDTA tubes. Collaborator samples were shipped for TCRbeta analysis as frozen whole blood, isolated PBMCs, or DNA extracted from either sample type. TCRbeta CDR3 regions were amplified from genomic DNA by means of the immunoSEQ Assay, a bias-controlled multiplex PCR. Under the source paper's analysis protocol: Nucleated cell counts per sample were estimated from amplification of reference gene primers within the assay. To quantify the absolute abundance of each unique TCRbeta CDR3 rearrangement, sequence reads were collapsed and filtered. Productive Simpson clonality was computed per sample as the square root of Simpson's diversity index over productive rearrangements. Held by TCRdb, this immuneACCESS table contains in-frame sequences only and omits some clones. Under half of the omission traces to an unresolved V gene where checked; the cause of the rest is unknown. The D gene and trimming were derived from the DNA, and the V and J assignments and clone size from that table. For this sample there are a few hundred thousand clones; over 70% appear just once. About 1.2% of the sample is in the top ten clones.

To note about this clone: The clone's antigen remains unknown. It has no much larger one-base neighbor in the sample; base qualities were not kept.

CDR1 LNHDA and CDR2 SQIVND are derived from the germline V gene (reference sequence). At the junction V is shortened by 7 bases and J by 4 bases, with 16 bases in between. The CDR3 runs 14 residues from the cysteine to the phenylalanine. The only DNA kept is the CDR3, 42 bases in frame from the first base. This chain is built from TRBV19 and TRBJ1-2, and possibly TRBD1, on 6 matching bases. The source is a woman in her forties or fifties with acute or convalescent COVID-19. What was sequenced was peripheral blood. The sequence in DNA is TGTGCCAGTATCGAAAGGGGGTCTTCCTATGGCTACACCTTC. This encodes CASIERGSSYGYTF.